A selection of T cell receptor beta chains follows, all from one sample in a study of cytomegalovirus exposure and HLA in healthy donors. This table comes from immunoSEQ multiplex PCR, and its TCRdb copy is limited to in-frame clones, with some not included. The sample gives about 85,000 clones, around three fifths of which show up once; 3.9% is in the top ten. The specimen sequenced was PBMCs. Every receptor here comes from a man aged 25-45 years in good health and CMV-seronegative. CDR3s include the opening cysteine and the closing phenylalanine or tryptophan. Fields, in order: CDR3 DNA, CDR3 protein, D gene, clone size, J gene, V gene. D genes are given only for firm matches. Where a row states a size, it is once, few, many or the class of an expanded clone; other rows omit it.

cdr3_nt: TGTGCCAGCAGCCGACAGGTTCCCTCCTACGAGCAGTACTTC; cdr3_aa: CASSRQVPSYEQYF; d_call: -; clone_size: once; j_call: TRBJ2-7; v_call: TRBV7-2
cdr3_nt: TGTGCCAGCAGCCCGTTAACTAGCGAGGGGACCCAGTACTTC; cdr3_aa: CASSPLTSEGTQYF; d_call: TRBD2; clone_size: -; j_call: TRBJ2-5; v_call: TRBV7-9
cdr3_nt: TGTGCCAGCAGCTTTGGTCTAGCGGGAGCGGCCCAGTACTTC; cdr3_aa: CASSFGLAGAAQYF; d_call: TRBD2; clone_size: -; j_call: TRBJ2-5; v_call: TRBV5-6
cdr3_nt: TGCGCCAGCAGCCAAGAAAACAGGGGTTCTTTTCACAACGGGGAGCTGTTTTTT; cdr3_aa: CASSQENRGSFHNGELFF; d_call: TRBD1; clone_size: -; j_call: TRBJ2-2; v_call: TRBV4-3
cdr3_nt: TGTGCCAGCAGCTACGCCGGGACAGGGAACAATGAGCAGTTCTTC; cdr3_aa: CASSYAGTGNNEQFF; d_call: TRBD1; clone_size: once; j_call: TRBJ2-1; v_call: TRBV7-2
cdr3_nt: TGTGCCAGCAATCAGGGCCCTTACACTGAAGCTTTCTTT; cdr3_aa: CASNQGPYTEAFF; d_call: -; clone_size: -; j_call: TRBJ1-1; v_call: TRBV2
cdr3_nt: TGTGCCAGCAGTGAAGCCACTAGCGGGGCTGAGACCCAGTACTTC; cdr3_aa: CASSEATSGAETQYF; d_call: TRBD2; clone_size: -; j_call: TRBJ2-5; v_call: TRBV6-1
cdr3_nt: TGTGCCAGCAGGGCGACAGAATCCAACACCGGGGAGCTGTTTTTT; cdr3_aa: CASRATESNTGELFF; d_call: -; clone_size: -; j_call: TRBJ2-2; v_call: TRBV2
cdr3_nt: TGTGCCAGCAGCTTAGCCCTATCAGGGAAGGCTGAAGCTTTCTTT; cdr3_aa: CASSLALSGKAEAFF; d_call: -; clone_size: -; j_call: TRBJ1-1; v_call: TRBV7-9
cdr3_nt: TGTGCCACCACAACTCCCTTAGCGGGGATCACCGGGGAGCTGTTTTTT; cdr3_aa: CATTTPLAGITGELFF; d_call: TRBD2; clone_size: few; j_call: TRBJ2-2; v_call: TRBV10-3
cdr3_nt: TGTGCCAGTAGTATCGCCAAGGGAGGGACAGATACGCAGTATTTT; cdr3_aa: CASSIAKGGTDTQYF; d_call: TRBD2; clone_size: -; j_call: TRBJ2-3; v_call: TRBV19
cdr3_nt: TGTGCCAGCAGTGAAACAACCAAAGCTTTCTTT; cdr3_aa: CASSETTKAFF; d_call: -; clone_size: -; j_call: TRBJ1-1; v_call: TRBV2
cdr3_nt: TGTGCCAGCAGCTTAGACAGGGGGTACTCCTACGAGCAGTACTTC; cdr3_aa: CASSLDRGYSYEQYF; d_call: TRBD1; clone_size: -; j_call: TRBJ2-7; v_call: TRBV7-8
cdr3_nt: TGTGCCAGCACCTCATTGTTTGGGGGGGATTCAACTGGAAACACCATATATTTT; cdr3_aa: CASTSLFGGDSTGNTIYF; d_call: -; clone_size: -; j_call: TRBJ1-3; v_call: TRBV28
cdr3_nt: TGTGCCAGCAGTTCGGGCAATCAGCCCCAGCATTTT; cdr3_aa: CASSSGNQPQHF; d_call: -; clone_size: -; j_call: TRBJ1-5; v_call: TRBV28
cdr3_nt: TGTGCCAGCAGTGCCGGGACAACCTTATACGAGCAGTACTTC; cdr3_aa: CASSAGTTLYEQYF; d_call: -; clone_size: -; j_call: TRBJ2-7; v_call: TRBV25-1
cdr3_nt: TGTGCCAGCAGTGAATTTCTCTGGACAGGGTTTTACGAGCAGTACTTC; cdr3_aa: CASSEFLWTGFYEQYF; d_call: TRBD1; clone_size: once; j_call: TRBJ2-7; v_call: TRBV6-1
cdr3_nt: TGCGCCAGCAGCCTGGGGGGACAGAACACCGGGGAGCTGTTTTTT; cdr3_aa: CASSLGGQNTGELFF; d_call: -; clone_size: few; j_call: TRBJ2-2; v_call: TRBV5-1
cdr3_nt: TGTGCCAGCAGTCTCGACAGGGGCGGCACAGATACGCAGTATTTT; cdr3_aa: CASSLDRGGTDTQYF; d_call: TRBD1; clone_size: -; j_call: TRBJ2-3; v_call: TRBV28
cdr3_nt: TGTGCCAGCTCTCCGGGGTATGAGCAGTTCTTC; cdr3_aa: CASSPGYEQFF; d_call: -; clone_size: -; j_call: TRBJ2-1; v_call: TRBV18
cdr3_nt: TGTGCCAGCAGCTTATACCTGCACCTAGCGGCCCAAGAGACCCAGTACTTC; cdr3_aa: CASSLYLHLAAQETQYF; d_call: TRBD2; clone_size: -; j_call: TRBJ2-5; v_call: TRBV7-2
cdr3_nt: TGCGCCAGCAGCCTCGCCCTTAGCGGGGAACTAACAGATACGCAGTATTTT; cdr3_aa: CASSLALSGELTDTQYF; d_call: TRBD2; clone_size: -; j_call: TRBJ2-3; v_call: TRBV4-3
cdr3_nt: TGTGCCAGCAGTCTAGCGGGTTTCCCGTATAACTCCAATGAGCAGTTCTTC; cdr3_aa: CASSLAGFPYNSNEQFF; d_call: TRBD2; clone_size: -; j_call: TRBJ2-1; v_call: TRBV27
cdr3_nt: TGTGCCAGACCTCCGACTTTGCAGTACTTC; cdr3_aa: CARPPTLQYF; d_call: -; clone_size: -; j_call: TRBJ2-7; v_call: TRBV19
cdr3_nt: TGCGCCAGCAGCTTGACGCCTAACCCTAGCTCCTACAATGAGCAGTTCTTC; cdr3_aa: CASSLTPNPSSYNEQFF; d_call: -; clone_size: few; j_call: TRBJ2-1; v_call: TRBV5-1
cdr3_nt: TGTGCCACCTCAGAAGGGACAGTCGGAAACACCATATATTTT; cdr3_aa: CATSEGTVGNTIYF; d_call: TRBD1; clone_size: -; j_call: TRBJ1-3; v_call: TRBV19
cdr3_nt: TGTGCCAGCAGCATGGGAGGAGCCAAAAACATTCAGTACTTC; cdr3_aa: CASSMGGAKNIQYF; d_call: -; clone_size: -; j_call: TRBJ2-4; v_call: TRBV5-5
cdr3_nt: TGTGCCAGCAAAGACCAGGGAAGAACGGCTGAGACCCAGTACTTC; cdr3_aa: CASKDQGRTAETQYF; d_call: -; clone_size: few; j_call: TRBJ2-5; v_call: TRBV6-5
cdr3_nt: TGTGCCAGCTCCTCCGAAATGACAGGGTACGAGCAGTACTTC; cdr3_aa: CASSSEMTGYEQYF; d_call: TRBD1; clone_size: -; j_call: TRBJ2-7; v_call: TRBV18
cdr3_nt: TGCGCCAGCAGTCAAGGTATGAGTAGCTTCGTTGAGCAGTTCTTC; cdr3_aa: CASSQGMSSFVEQFF; d_call: -; clone_size: -; j_call: TRBJ2-1; v_call: TRBV23-1
cdr3_nt: TGTGCCATCAGGAACCCGGGGGGCACAGATACGCAGTATTTT; cdr3_aa: CAIRNPGGTDTQYF; d_call: -; clone_size: -; j_call: TRBJ2-3; v_call: TRBV10-3
cdr3_nt: TGTGCCAGCAGTTTACGGACAGGGATGTCATACGAGCAGTACTTC; cdr3_aa: CASSLRTGMSYEQYF; d_call: TRBD1; clone_size: -; j_call: TRBJ2-7; v_call: TRBV28
cdr3_nt: TGTGCCAGCAGTTCCATTCCCGGGACACTTTCAGAGACCCAGTACTTC; cdr3_aa: CASSSIPGTLSETQYF; d_call: -; clone_size: -; j_call: TRBJ2-5; v_call: TRBV28
cdr3_nt: TGTGCCAGCGGAGGGGCGGAGAACACTGAAGCTTTCTTT; cdr3_aa: CASGGAENTEAFF; d_call: -; clone_size: -; j_call: TRBJ1-1; v_call: TRBV4-2
cdr3_nt: TGTGCCAGCAGACCCTCGGACAGGGGGGGATCACCCCTCCACTTT; cdr3_aa: CASRPSDRGGSPLHF; d_call: TRBD1; clone_size: -; j_call: TRBJ1-6; v_call: TRBV6-5
cdr3_nt: TGTGCCAGCAGCTTACCGAAGGCAGGAGCGAGGGGGTCTTATGGCTACACCTTC; cdr3_aa: CASSLPKAGARGSYGYTF; d_call: -; clone_size: -; j_call: TRBJ1-2; v_call: TRBV7-2
cdr3_nt: TGTGCCAGCTCACCCGTGAGGGAGGAGCAGTTCTTC; cdr3_aa: CASSPVREEQFF; d_call: -; clone_size: -; j_call: TRBJ2-1; v_call: TRBV18
cdr3_nt: TGTGCCAGTAGTCCCCTCCGCTCTGGGGCCAACGTCCTGACTTTC; cdr3_aa: CASSPLRSGANVLTF; d_call: -; clone_size: few; j_call: TRBJ2-6; v_call: TRBV19
cdr3_nt: TGTGCCAGCAGCTTAGCGGGGCCTGGGGCCAACGTCCTGACTTTC; cdr3_aa: CASSLAGPGANVLTF; d_call: -; clone_size: -; j_call: TRBJ2-6; v_call: TRBV7-6
cdr3_nt: TGTTCCAGCACACTATTGGGACAGCTCCAAGAGACCCAGTACTTC; cdr3_aa: CSSTLLGQLQETQYF; d_call: TRBD1; clone_size: -; j_call: TRBJ2-5; v_call: TRBV7-9
cdr3_nt: TGTGCCAGTAGAAGCGTGGGAGTGGCGGAGCAGTTCTTC; cdr3_aa: CASRSVGVAEQFF; d_call: -; clone_size: -; j_call: TRBJ2-1; v_call: TRBV19
cdr3_nt: TGCGCCAGCAGCCAAGATGTTCATTCGAACACCGGGGAGCTGTTTTTT; cdr3_aa: CASSQDVHSNTGELFF; d_call: -; clone_size: -; j_call: TRBJ2-2; v_call: TRBV4-3